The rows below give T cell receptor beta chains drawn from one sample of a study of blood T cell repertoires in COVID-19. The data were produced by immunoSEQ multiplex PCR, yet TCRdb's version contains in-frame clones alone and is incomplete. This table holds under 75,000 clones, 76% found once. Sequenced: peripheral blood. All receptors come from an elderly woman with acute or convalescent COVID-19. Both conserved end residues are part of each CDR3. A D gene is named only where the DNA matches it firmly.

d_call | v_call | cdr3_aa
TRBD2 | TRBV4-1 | CASSQEGRLAGGDTQYF
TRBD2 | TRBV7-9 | CASSSLEGGSTDTQYF
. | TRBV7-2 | CASSTGPVGGGELFF
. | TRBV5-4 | CASSGGNSPLHF
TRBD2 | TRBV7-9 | CASSWGGSGRTSTDTQYF
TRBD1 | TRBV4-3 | CASSPGWGQGYEQYF
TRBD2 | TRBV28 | CASSFTGTSGYEQYF
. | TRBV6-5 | CASSSTDGSPLHF
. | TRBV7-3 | CASSLTVASGANVLTF
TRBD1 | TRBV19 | CASREGQKIYNEQFF
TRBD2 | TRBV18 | CASSPGLKNNEQFF
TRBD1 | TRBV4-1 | CASSQGTPDRGAREQYF
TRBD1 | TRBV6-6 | CASSLTGDHEQYF
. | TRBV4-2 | CASSQDYSPTYEQYF
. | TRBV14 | CASSRASGTASYEQYF
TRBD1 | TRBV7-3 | CASRPLDRAYEQYF
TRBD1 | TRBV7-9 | CASSPRDRLPINEQFF
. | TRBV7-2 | CASSLQGYYGYTF
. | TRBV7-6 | CASSRLGQIQETQYF
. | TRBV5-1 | CASSHGRGAGATDTQYF
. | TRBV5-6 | CASSWGLTSNQPQHF
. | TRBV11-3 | CASSLDGEQFF
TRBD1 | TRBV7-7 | CASSPNRGALTGELFF
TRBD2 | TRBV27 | CASSRVTSGSYEQFF
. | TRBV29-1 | CSVCPDGLGGNIQYF
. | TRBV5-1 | CASSLESSVGGVQTDTQYF
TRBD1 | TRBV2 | CASSVHRGNGNSPLHF
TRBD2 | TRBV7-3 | CASRLTGRAGVRNTGELFF
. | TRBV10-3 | CAARFSGSYNEQFF
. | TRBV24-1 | CATSEATGSNQPQHF
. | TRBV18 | CASSTDSLYEQYF
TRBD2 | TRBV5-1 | CASIKRESRTQYF
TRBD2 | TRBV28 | CASSPPGGLAGGPMETQYF
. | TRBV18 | CASSPPRAGQETQYF
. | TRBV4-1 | CASSQDLRLQGGAEAFF
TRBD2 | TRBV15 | CATSRGTSGPYNEQFF
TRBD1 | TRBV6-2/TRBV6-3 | CASSYSYRGPNYGYTF
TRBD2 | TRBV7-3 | CASSPGLAHKGEQFF
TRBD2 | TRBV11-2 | CASSLEPGTSYGNEQFF
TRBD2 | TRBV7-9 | CASSLAGDPTDTQYF
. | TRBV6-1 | CASSETPGRGGYTF